The 27 T cell receptor beta chains listed next were all sequenced from one sample in a study of glioma-infiltrating T cells after dendritic cell vaccination. Sample time point: after dendritic cell vaccination, including at tumor progression/relapse. Measured with immunoSEQ multiplex PCR; TCRdb has only the in-frame clones, and not every one. This sample has fewer than 85,000 clones, with roughly 91% found just once. Sequencing used blood, obtained after dendritic cell vaccination. These receptors were collected from a human donor with glioblastoma.

The chain carries TRBV11-2 and TRBJ1-1; no reliable D call. Trimming took off 2 bases at V and 3 bases at J, with 7 bases between the two ends. The germline V gene encodes CDR1 SGHAT and CDR2 FQNNGV. This CDR3 is built from 13 residues. CDR3 coding DNA: TGTGCCAGCAGCTTATTTTCGGACACTGAAGCTTTCTTT. As protein: CASSLFSDTEAFF.

The chain uses TRBV7-9 and TRBJ1-4; possible D gene TRBD1, 5 bases. Trimming shortened V by 2 bases and J by 0 bases, and 10 bases separated the two germline ends. Germline V gene data show CDR1 as SEHNR and CDR2 as FQNEAQ (reference sequence). The CDR3 totals 16 residues. CDR3 nucleotides: TGTGCCAGCAGCTTATTGCGGGGCGCAACTAATGAAAAACTGTTTTTT. Protein: CASSLLRGATNEKLFF.

V usage is TRBV7-2 and J usage is TRBJ1-5; D is uncertain. V lost 2 bases, J lost 5 bases, and 13 bases lay in between. Germline V lookup: CDR1 SGHTA, CDR2 FQGNSA. The CDR3 has 15 residues. The CDR3 DNA reads as TGTGCCAGCAGCTTAACCACGGGGTTCGATCAGCCCCAGCATTTT. Translated: CASSLTTGFDQPQHF.

The chain has TRBV5-4 and TRBJ2-7, with 12 bases fitting TRBD2. The CDR3 runs 15 residues. The germline gives CDR1 SGHNT, CDR2 YYREEE (reference sequence). The J segment lost 6 bases and the V segment lost 4 bases, leaving 8 bases of the junction unmatched. CDR3 sequence reads: CASSLPLAGGTEQYF. CDR3 nucleotides: TGTGCCAGCAGCCTCCCACTAGCGGGAGGTACCGAGCAGTACTTC.

The chain links TRBV28 to TRBJ1-1, with 8 bases matching TRBD1. The trim removed 8 bases at V and 0 bases at J, leaving 11 bases unmatched. This CDR3 has 16 residues. Germline V gene lookup returns CDR1 MDHEN and CDR2 SYDVKM. CDR3 amino acids: CASPRTGKSVNTEAFF. For the CDR3, the DNA is TGTGCCAGCCCTAGGACAGGGAAGTCTGTGAACACTGAAGCTTTCTTT.

The chain employs TRBV7-9 and TRBJ2-4, with D possibly TRBD2 on 5 matching bases. V lost 1 base and J lost 8, with 12 bases in between. CDR3 size: 14 residues. CDR1 is SEHNR and CDR2 is FQNEAQ in the germline V gene (reference sequence). The CDR3 region has the DNA TGTGCCAGCAGCTTAGTGTCTAACGGGGACATTCAGTACTTC. Amino acids: CASSLVSNGDIQYF.

The V call is TRBV11-2, the J call TRBJ2-7; 12 bases match TRBD1. With 1 base clipped from V and 0 bases from J, the junction kept 1 base outside the gene matches. The CDR3 spans 16 residues. Germline V gene lookup returns CDR1 SGHAT and CDR2 FQNNGV. CDR3 in amino acids: CASSLVGQGASYEQYF. CDR3 coding DNA: TGTGCCAGCAGCTTAGTGGGACAGGGGGCCTCCTACGAGCAGTACTTC.

This clone was seen repeatedly, ten times or more. The chain couples TRBV4-3 to TRBJ2-7; 9 bases are a match to TRBD1. This CDR3 is built from 16 residues. CDR1 LGHNA and CDR2 YSLEER come from the germline V gene. Trimming took 1 base from V and 3 from J; bases not matched to a gene: 7. CDR3 DNA sequence: TGCGCCAGCAGCCAAGCCTATGAGACAGGGGGCTACGAGCAGTACTTC. Its protein is CASSQAYETGGYEQYF.

The chain is built from TRBV7-9 and TRBJ1-5, with a possible D match to TRBD1 (6 bases). There are 18 residues in the CDR3. V was shortened by 1 base and J by 1 base, with 17 bases between the two germline ends. In germline, CDR1 is SEHNR, CDR2 FQNEAQ (reference sequence). The CDR3, as DNA: TGTGCCAGCAGCTTAGAAGGTTTGGCAGGGGTAAGCAATCAGCCCCAGCATTTT. It codes for CASSLEGLAGVSNQPQHF.

This clone was seen only once. The chain has TRBV7-7 and TRBJ2-5; TRBD1 matches at 7 bases. The ends lost 6 bases at V and 3 bases at J; junction bases unmatched: 4. The CDR3 has 13 amino acids. Germline V gives CDR1 SSHAT, CDR2 FNYEAQ (reference sequence). The CDR3 DNA sequence: TGTGCCAGCAGTTCCGACAGGGAAGAGACCCAGTACTTC. Translation gives CASSSDREETQYF. Full variable domain (rest looked up from reference TRBV7-7 and TRBJ2-5): GAGVSQSPRYKVTKRGQDVTLRCDPISSHATLYWYQQALGQGPEFLTYFNYEAQPDKSGLPSDRFSAERPEGSISTLTIQRTEQRDSAMYRCASSSDREETQYFGPGTRLLVL.

The chain employs TRBV7-6 and TRBJ2-7; weak D call: TRBD2 (5 bases). Per the germline V gene, CDR1 is SGHVS and CDR2 is FNYEAQ. Trimming shortened V by 1 base and J by 5 bases, and 9 bases separated the two germline ends. The CDR3 extends over 13 amino acids. In DNA, the CDR3 is TGTGCCAGCAGCTTAGTGCTAGCAGACGAGCAGTACTTC. It encodes CASSLVLADEQYF.

This rearrangement joins TRBV30 to TRBJ2-1; D perhaps matches TRBD2 (6 bases). Deletions cut 5 bases from V and 5 bases from J, with 22 bases between. The CDR3 loop spans 16 amino acids. The germline V gene has CDR1 GTSNPN and CDR2 SVGIG (reference sequence). CDR3 sequence (DNA): TGTGCCTGGGGCTCTGATAGCGGACCATACGACAATGAGCAGTTCTTC. It is translated as CAWGSDSGPYDNEQFF. Complete variable domain (other parts from reference TRBV30 and TRBJ2-1): SQTIHQWPATLVQPVGSPLSLECTVEGTSNPNLYWYRQAAGRGLQLLFYSVGIGQISSEVPQNLSASRPQDRQFILSSKKLLLSDSGFYLCAWGSDSGPYDNEQFFGPGTRLTVL.

The chain employs TRBV19 and TRBJ2-3; D perhaps matches TRBD2 (6 bases). Per germline, CDR1 LNHDA and CDR2 SQIVND (reference sequence). The CDR3 sequence is 18 residues long. Trimming left V 3 bases short and J 3 bases short, with 22 bases between. CDR3 amino acids: CASSIRGMFGGSTDTQYF. In nucleotides, the CDR3 is TGTGCCAGTAGTATCCGGGGGATGTTTGGGGGGTCTACAGATACGCAGTATTTT.

The chain has TRBV4-2 and TRBJ1-4; D gene unclear. Germline CDR1 is LGHNA and CDR2 is YNFKEQ. This CDR3 spans 15 amino acids. V gave up 2 bases and J gave up 0 bases, with 7 bases separating them. CDR3: CASSQPSSTNEKLFF. CDR3 DNA: TGTGCCAGCAGCCAACCCTCCTCAACTAATGAAAAACTGTTTTTT.

The chain employs TRBV2 and TRBJ1-1; no definite D call. Trimming took off 6 bases at V and 5 bases at J, with 13 bases between the two ends. This CDR3 is 13 amino acids long. The germline gives CDR1 SNHLY, CDR2 FYNNEI. CDR3 in amino acids: CASRVLVETEAFF. The CDR3 nucleotides are TGTGCCAGCAGGGTTTTGGTAGAGACTGAAGCTTTCTTT.

This sequence joins TRBV19 and TRBJ2-3; the D gene is possibly TRBD2 (5 bases). There are 17 residues in the CDR3. Trimming left V 1 base short and J 1 base short, with 15 bases between. The V gene's germline CDR1 is LNHDA and CDR2 SQIVND (reference sequence). CDR3 DNA sequence: TGTGCCAGTAGTATAGGACCGGAGGATAAAGGCACAGATACGCAGTATTTT. Its translation is CASSIGPEDKGTDTQYF. Supplemented by reference TRBV19 and TRBJ2-3, the full variable domain reads DGGITQSPKYLFRKEGQNVTLSCEQNLNHDAMYWYRQDPGQGLRLIYYSQIVNDFQKGDIAEGYSVSREKKESFPLTVTSAQKNPTAFYLCASSIGPEDKGTDTQYFGPGTRLTVL.

This clone showed up just once. This rearrangement joins TRBV2 to TRBJ1-4; D may be TRBD1 (6 bases). V lost 7 bases, J lost 3 bases, and 12 bases lay in between. The CDR3 loop spans 14 amino acids. Germline-derived CDR1 and CDR2 are SNHLY and FYNNEI. CDR3 residues: CASTQGTSNEKLFF. In nucleotides, the CDR3 is TGTGCCAGCACCCAGGGGACCTCTAATGAAAAACTGTTTTTT.

This chain connects TRBV7-2 to TRBJ2-7, with 12 nucleotides matching TRBD2. The CDR3 sequence is 15 residues long. V shed 5 bases, J shed 6 bases, and the junction held 8 bases outside the gene matches. The germline V gene has CDR1 SGHTA and CDR2 FQGNSA. Here the CDR3 DNA reads TGTGCCAGCAGCCTCCCACTAGCGGGAGGTACCGAGCAGTACTTC. It encodes CASSLPLAGGTEQYF.

This clone is a singleton in its sample. This chain joins TRBV7-2 and TRBJ1-1; 7 bases fit TRBD1. Germline V gene lookup returns CDR1 SGHTA and CDR2 FQGNSA. The CDR3 extends over 14 amino acids. V shed 1 base and J 4 bases; nucleotides not matched to a gene: 3. The CDR3 reads CASSLVSGGTEAFF. The CDR3 DNA reads as TGTGCCAGCAGCTTAGTATCAGGGGGCACTGAAGCTTTCTTT.

V and J are TRBV6-6 and TRBJ1-5; the match to TRBD1 covers 10 bases. Germline CDR1 and CDR2: MNHNY and SVGAGI (reference sequence). This CDR3 spans 15 amino acids. The ends lost 7 bases at V and 9 bases at J; junction bases unmatched: 12. The CDR3 protein is CASKKGTGVIVPQHF. The CDR3 coding sequence is TGTGCCAGCAAGAAGGGGACAGGGGTCATCGTGCCCCAGCATTTT.

This clone was recorded only once. The chain employs TRBV11-2 and TRBJ2-7; tentatively, D is TRBD2 (5 bases). V was trimmed by 5 bases and J by 9 bases, leaving 20 bases between them. Germline CDR1 reads SGHAT; CDR2 reads FQNNGV. CDR3 length equals 14 residues. The DNA for the CDR3 is TGTGCCAGCAGCCACCTCAAGCGAACGAGCGGGCAGTACTTC. Translation: CASSHLKRTSGQYF.

This clone was recorded once. J is TRBJ2-5 and V is TRBV10-3; D may be TRBD2 (6 bases). CDR1 ENHRY and CDR2 SYGVKD come from the germline V gene. This CDR3 is built from 14 residues. Between the trimmed V and J ends, which lost 3 bases and 5 bases, there was a span of 13 bases. As DNA, the CDR3 is TGTGCCATCAGTGATTCTGGGGCGGGGGAGACCCAGTACTTC. Protein: CAISDSGAGETQYF.

This chain connects TRBV5-4 to TRBJ2-5; possible D gene TRBD1, 6 bases. There are 16 residues in the CDR3. V lost 1 base and J 4 bases, leaving 17 bases between the germline ends. Germline V lookup: CDR1 SGHNT, CDR2 YYREEE (reference sequence). CDR3 nucleotides: TGTGCCAGCAGCTTGTCGGCAGGGGTGGTAGGAGAGACCCAGTACTTC. This encodes CASSLSAGVVGETQYF.

The V call is TRBV10-3, the J call TRBJ1-5, with 9 nucleotides matching TRBD1. The ends lost 6 bases at V and 0 bases at J; junction bases unmatched: 6. The length of the CDR3 is 16 residues. Germline CDR1 reads ENHRY; CDR2 reads SYGVKD. The DNA for the CDR3 is TGTGCCATCAGCCAACAGGGGGCCGGTAGCAATCAGCCCCAGCATTTT. Translated: CAISQQGAGSNQPQHF.

This clone came up once. V gene TRBV18 combines with J gene TRBJ2-1; 7 bases align to TRBD1. Germline V gene data show CDR1 as KGHSH and CDR2 as LQKENI. Losses at the gene ends were 3 bases for V and 5 bases for J; bases not matched to a gene: 4. This CDR3 region has 14 residues. The DNA for the CDR3 is TGTGCCAGCTCACCCATTGACAGGGACAATGAGCAGTTCTTC. Translating it yields CASSPIDRDNEQFF.

The rearrangement joins TRBV15 to TRBJ2-1, with unresolved D. The CDR3 runs to 13 residues. V lost 0 bases and J 6 bases, leaving 6 bases between the germline ends. The germline gives CDR1 LNHNV, CDR2 YYDKDF (reference sequence). This chain's CDR3 is CATSRDWSNEQFF. CDR3 coding DNA: TGTGCCACCAGCAGAGATTGGAGCAATGAGCAGTTCTTC.

The J gene is TRBJ2-4, the V gene TRBV18; 13 nucleotides line up with TRBD2. Unmatched junction bases numbered 15, after V lost 6 bases and J lost 7 bases. From germline, CDR1 is KGHSH and CDR2 LQKENI. The CDR3 has 18 residues. This CDR3 reads CASSPSLLGLAGRNIQYF. DNA of the CDR3: TGTGCCAGCTCGCCTTCCTTACTGGGACTAGCGGGACGGAACATTCAGTACTTC.